The 23 T cell receptor beta chains reported below all come from one sample, sequenced in a study of CD8+ T cells in alopecia areata. As to treatment: oral pan-JAK inhibitor, 5-10 mg twice daily. Reverse transcription of extracted RNA yielded cDNA, which provided the sequencing template. Data came from immunoSEQ multiplex PCR; TCRdb stores just in-frame clones and leaves some out. The data show a few hundred thousand clones, under 60% seen once. This specimen was CD4+ T cells sorted from blood, taken at week 4, from a patient treated with tofacitinib. Source of these receptors: a human donor with alopecia areata.

This clone was detected only once. V usage is TRBV27 and J usage is TRBJ1-2; D perhaps matches TRBD1 (6 bases). The CDR3 is 13 amino acids. The germline V and J ends were trimmed by 4 bases and 6 bases, with 12 bases remaining between them. In germline, CDR1 is MNHEY, CDR2 SMNVEV (reference sequence). The CDR3: CASSSYDRHGYTF. The CDR3, as DNA: TGTGCCAGCAGTTCCTACGACAGGCATGGCTACACCTTC.

The V gene is TRBV7-2, the J gene TRBJ2-7; the D call may be TRBD1 or TRBD2 (5 bases each). CDR1 and CDR2 from the germline V gene are SGHTA and FQGNSA. The CDR3 has 14 amino acids. V was cut by 4 bases and J by 2 bases, with 12 bases left in between. The CDR3 reads CASSSGTVTYEQYF. In DNA form, the CDR3 reads TGTGCCAGCAGCTCCGGGACGGTCACCTACGAGCAGTACTTC.

The V and J genes are TRBV29-1 and TRBJ1-6; TRBD1 matches at 10 bases. CDR1 and CDR2 from the germline V gene are SQVTM and ANQGSEA. Germline trimming cut 6 bases from V and 10 bases from J; bases unmatched to any gene: 9. This CDR3 has 14 amino acids. The CDR3, as DNA: TGCAGCGTAGGGACAGGGGTGCGGGGATCACCCCTCCACTTT. It encodes CSVGTGVRGSPLHF.

The chain links TRBV19 to TRBJ1-5, with 7 bases identical to TRBD1. The ends lost 7 bases at V and 7 bases at J; junction bases unmatched: 10. Germline values: CDR1 LNHDA, CDR2 SQIVND (reference sequence). This CDR3 is built from 14 residues. In DNA form, the CDR3 reads TGTGCCAGTACTCTCCAAGGGGGCGGGCAGCCCCAGCATTTT. This encodes CASTLQGGGQPQHF.

The CDR3 bases are TGTGCCAGCAGCTCGGACAGGGACCATGAAGCTTTCTTT. Amino acids: CASSSDRDHEAFF. J is TRBJ1-1 and V is TRBV7-6, with 8 bases lining up with TRBD1. Unmatched junction bases numbered 5, after V lost 4 bases and J lost 7 bases. Looked up from germline, CDR1 is SGHVS and CDR2 is FNYEAQ. The CDR3 is 13 amino acids.

The table lists this clone with a few counts. The rearrangement joins TRBV6-5 to TRBJ1-2; TRBD1 aligns across 8 bases. The germline gives CDR1 MNHEY, CDR2 SVGAGI. This CDR3 region has 14 residues. With 7 bases clipped from V and 6 bases from J, the junction kept 10 bases outside the gene matches. The CDR3 here is CASNLGQGGHGYTF. In DNA form, the CDR3 reads TGTGCCAGCAACTTAGGACAGGGAGGTCATGGCTACACCTTC.

The chain combines TRBV10-3 with TRBJ1-5, with a tentative D call TRBD1 (6 bases). V was clipped by 4 bases and J by 5 bases, with 9 bases between them. Germline CDR1 ENHRY, CDR2 SYGVKD. This CDR3 has 13 amino acids. The CDR3 reads CAISARGDQPQHF. DNA for the CDR3: TGTGCCATCAGTGCCAGGGGTGATCAGCCCCAGCATTTT.

A few counts support this clone. The chain is built from TRBV7-2 and TRBJ1-4, with TRBD1 matching 7 bases. This CDR3 has 14 amino acids. V gave up 5 bases and J gave up 7 bases; unmatched junction bases: 7. Per germline, CDR1 SGHTA and CDR2 FQGNSA. CDR3 amino acids: CASSPRGLSEKLFF. DNA for the CDR3: TGTGCCAGCAGCCCTAGGGGGCTGAGTGAAAAACTGTTTTTT.

V gene TRBV5-6 combines with J gene TRBJ2-7; TRBD1 is a possible D gene (6 bases). CDR1 and CDR2 (germline): SGHDT, YYEEEE. The V end was cut by 3 bases, the J end by 9 bases, with 19 bases between. The CDR3 extends over 14 amino acids. The CDR3 bases are TGTGCCAGCAGCTGGGGTAGGGATGGGACATCGCAGTACTTC. Encoded protein: CASSWGRDGTSQYF.

This clone was counted between two and nine times. The chain uses TRBV5-5 and TRBJ1-5; D remains ambiguous. The CDR3 length is 14 residues. Trimming cost V 4 bases and J 3 bases, with 11 bases left between them. Per the germline V gene, CDR1 is SGHKS and CDR2 is YYEKEE (reference sequence). In DNA form, the CDR3 reads TGTGCCAGCAGCGATCCGGGGTCCAATCAGCCCCAGCATTTT. Protein: CASSDPGSNQPQHF.

The chain joins TRBV30 to TRBJ1-5; TRBD1 agrees at 7 bases. Germline assignment: CDR1 GTSNPN and CDR2 SVGIG (reference sequence). The CDR3 sequence is 15 residues long. With 2 bases clipped from V and 3 bases from J, the junction kept 7 bases outside the gene matches. The CDR3 DNA follows: TGTGCCTGGAGTACCGCAGGGGGGCTCAATCAGCCCCAGCATTTT. Its protein is CAWSTAGGLNQPQHF.

The rearrangement joins TRBV11-3 to TRBJ2-6; no clear D. The V and J ends lost 4 bases and 0 bases respectively, with 16 bases between them. The germline V gene encodes CDR1 SGHNT and CDR2 YENEEA. CDR3 length: 18 residues. DNA for the CDR3: TGTGCCAGCAGCTCCCGCGACCTACCTAGCTCTGGGGCCAACGTCCTGACTTTC. Protein product: CASSSRDLPSSGANVLTF.

This clone was observed at least ten times. The chain joins TRBV6-1 to TRBJ2-2, with D uncertain. The ends were cut back, 1 base at V and 8 bases at J, with 5 bases in the middle. This CDR3 is built from 12 residues. Germline assignment: CDR1 MNHNS and CDR2 SASEGT. Written as DNA, the CDR3 is TGTGCCAGCAGTGAAGGCGGAGGGGAGCTGTTTTTT. This codes for CASSEGGGELFF.

This rearrangement joins TRBV7-2 to TRBJ1-1, with a weak D call TRBD1 (6 bases). With 0 bases removed from V and 6 bases from J, the gap between germline ends came to 14 bases. Germline CDR1 and CDR2: SGHTA and FQGNSA. The CDR3 loop spans 15 amino acids. The CDR3 protein is CASSLAWQGSPEAFF. The CDR3 bases are TGTGCCAGCAGCTTAGCGTGGCAGGGGAGCCCTGAAGCTTTCTTT.

The gene calls are TRBV29-1 and TRBJ1-2, with 9 bases fitting TRBD1. The germline CDR1 and CDR2 sequences are SQVTM and ANQGSEA. The CDR3 is 13 amino acids. V dropped 7 bases and J dropped 4; count of bases not matched to a gene: 7. The CDR3 spells CSATLDRGYGYTF. For the CDR3, the DNA is TGCAGCGCCACCTTGGACAGGGGCTATGGCTACACCTTC.

The gene calls are TRBV5-4 and TRBJ2-7; D assignment may be TRBD1 or TRBD2 (5 bases each). The length of the CDR3 is 14 residues. Germline V gene data show CDR1 as SGHNT and CDR2 as YYREEE (reference sequence). Trimming cost V 4 bases and J 4 bases, with 15 bases left between them. CDR3 sequence (DNA): TGTGCCAGCAGCCCGGGGCAGGAGCGGTACGAGCAGTACTTC. Its translation: CASSPGQERYEQYF. The whole variable domain, remainder taken from reference TRBV5-4 and TRBJ2-7, is ETGVTQSPTHLIKTRGQQVTLRCSSQSGHNTVSWYQQALGQGPQFIFQYYREEENGRGNFPPRFSGLQFPNYSSELNVNALELDDSALYLCASSPGQERYEQYFGPGTRLTVT.

In its sample, this clone was seen many times. The chain joins TRBV7-3 to TRBJ1-2; D is ambiguous. Deletions cut 5 bases from V and 8 bases from J, with 15 bases between. CDR1 and CDR2 from the germline V gene are SGHTA and FQGTGA. The length of the CDR3 is 13 residues. CDR3 loop: CASSDSGRQGYTF. The CDR3 region has the DNA TGTGCCAGCAGCGACTCCGGAAGGCAAGGCTACACCTTC.

The chain recombines TRBV7-7 with TRBJ2-5; D might be TRBD1 or TRBD2, each matching 5 bases. In germline, CDR1 is SSHAT, CDR2 FNYEAQ (reference sequence). Trimming took off 5 bases at V and 5 bases at J, with 12 bases between the two ends. CDR3 size: 13 residues. The chain's CDR3 is CASSLGTVETQYF. Here the CDR3 DNA reads TGTGCCAGCAGCCTCGGGACGGTGGAGACCCAGTACTTC.

As to this clone: Other DNA sequences in the same sample also yield this CDR3. The CDR3 bases are TGTGCCAGCAGCTTAGCCCCGGGACAGGGCTACGAGCAGTACTTC. This translates into CASSLAPGQGYEQYF. The chain has TRBV11-2 and TRBJ2-7; 9 nucleotides agree with TRBD1. Germline V lookup: CDR1 SGHAT, CDR2 FQNNGV. This CDR3 has 15 amino acids. After removal of 1 base from V and 3 bases from J, the junction contained 4 bases not matched to a gene.

The V call is TRBV20-1, the J call TRBJ1-2; D gene ambiguous. V lost 5 bases to trimming and J lost 7 bases, with 11 bases between them. Germline CDR1 DFQATT, CDR2 SNEGSKA (reference sequence). The CDR3 covers 11 residues. The DNA of the CDR3 is TGCAGTGCTTTTCTCCAGAGTGGCTACACCTTC. Its translation is CSAFLQSGYTF.

CDR3 protein: CSVKMGQSEQYF. The CDR3 region has the DNA TGCAGCGTAAAGATGGGACAGTCAGAGCAGTACTTC. The V call is TRBV29-1, the J call TRBJ2-7; TRBD1 matches 7 bases. The V and J ends lost 6 bases and 7 bases, in that order; junction bases with no gene match: 9. CDR1 is SQVTM, CDR2 ANQGSEA, per germline. The CDR3 is 12 amino acids.

This clone was seen a few times. The chain recombines TRBV7-9 with TRBJ1-4; TRBD1 agrees at 7 bases. The germline V gene encodes CDR1 SEHNR and CDR2 FQNEAQ (reference sequence). V was pared by 5 bases and J by 8 bases, with 8 bases of the junction left unmatched. The CDR3 runs to 14 residues. CDR3 region: CASSPEGAEEKLFF. CDR3 bases: TGTGCCAGCAGCCCGGAGGGGGCAGAGGAAAAACTGTTTTTT.

The sample holds many counts of this clone. The chain recombines TRBV7-9 with TRBJ2-7; D is undetermined. The CDR3 is made up of 12 amino acids. With 5 bases removed from V and 1 base from J, the gap between germline ends came to 6 bases. CDR1 is SEHNR, CDR2 FQNEAQ, per germline (reference sequence). CDR3 coding DNA: TGTGCCAGCAGCCGAGCTTCCTACGAGCAGTACTTC. Its translation is CASSRASYEQYF.